This T cell receptor beta chain was sequenced in a study of blood T cell repertoires in COVID-19. Authors' analysis steps: Using reference gene primer amplification, nucleated cell counts were estimated. Produced via immunoSEQ multiplex PCR; TCRdb's table is partial and in-frame only. V and J calls and clone size come straight from that table; D and trimming were deduced from the DNA. The sample lists 95,000 to 150,000 clones; 60% to 80% were seen once. Trimming removed 7 bases from V and 7 bases from J; junction bases left unmatched: 9. The V gene's germline CDR1 is SGDLS and CDR2 YYNGEE. The CDR3 totals 14 residues. Enrollment of patients from Seattle took place during active infection, with longitudinal follow-up.

The rearrangement links TRBV9 to TRBJ2-2; 8 bases map to TRBD1. This clonotype was sampled from a man older than 75 with COVID-19, enrolled during active disease. The sequencing sample was made of peripheral blood. CDR3 protein: CASRFQGARGELFF. The DNA for the CDR3 is TGTGCCAGCCGATTTCAGGGGGCGCGCGGGGAGCTGTTTTTT.